This T cell receptor beta chain comes out of a study of blood T cell repertoires in COVID-19. In the authors' workflow: The authors estimated nucleated cell counts from reference gene primer amplification. TCRdb's table, derived via immunoSEQ multiplex PCR, lists solely in-frame clones and lacks some. The DNA gave D and trimming, while V, J and clone size come from that table. The table lists about 230,000 clones, approximately 85% of them singletons. One Seattle source followed patients from active infection through their disease course. Germline V gene data show CDR1 as MRHNA and CDR2 as SNTAGT. CDR3 length: 13 residues. J was trimmed by 3 bases and V by 10 bases; bases with no gene match: 7.

The rearrangement joins TRBV6-4 to TRBJ1-2; 8 bases match TRBD1. This TCR derives from a man aged 50 to 60 with COVID-19, enrolled during active disease. The specimen was peripheral blood. CDR3 DNA sequence: TGTGCCAACCCAGGACAGGGAGACTATGGCTACACCTTC. Translated: CANPGQGDYGYTF.